Listed here are 16 T cell receptor beta chains from one sample, sequenced in a study of regulatory T cells in long-lasting Graves disease. Time point denoted: newly diagnosed GD, antithyroid drugs for less than 3 months. PBMC-derived RNA was used for the TCR library. Library construction for TCR beta used iRepertoire HTBI primers and Arm-PCR of CDR3 regions. TCRdb independently ran MiXCR on the multiplex PCR reads; one entry per CDR3 protein. The table records just over 600,000 distinct CDR3 sequences, about 15% of them present only once. A further study also used this sample, focusing on T cells in Graves' hyperthyroidism and ophthalmopathy.

Sequencing was performed on peripheral blood mononuclear cells (PBMCs), taken at new diagnosis, from a patient treated with antithyroid drugs. The receptors here all came from a woman in her twenties or thirties with Graves disease.

This clonotype came up many times. The rearrangement joins TRBV6-1 to TRBJ2-5, with D perhaps matching TRBD2 (6 bases). The CDR3 length is 16 residues. Per germline, CDR1 MNHNS and CDR2 SASEGT. The V gene lost 6 bases and the J gene lost 0 bases, with 17 bases spanning the gap. CDR3 in DNA: TGTGCCAGCAGGGCCATATTAGCGGTGTACCAAGAGACCCAGTACTTC. This translates into CASRAILAVYQETQYF.

The chain couples TRBV5-1 to TRBJ2-7, with D perhaps matching TRBD1 or TRBD2 (6 bases each). CDR1 is SGHRS and CDR2 is YFSETQ in the germline V gene. The CDR3 has 15 residues. Trimming stripped 2 bases from V and 6 bases from J, with 18 bases between. In nucleotides, the CDR3 is TGCGCCAGCAGCTTAATGACCGGGGGCCAGGGCGAGCAGTACTTC. Protein product: CASSLMTGGQGEQYF.

This clonotype occurred many times. The rearrangement joins TRBV2 to TRBJ1-1; 8 bases fit TRBD1. The V and J ends lost 6 bases and 6 bases, in that order; junction bases with no gene match: 6. The CDR3 has 13 residues. CDR1 and CDR2 (germline): SNHLY, FYNNEI. The CDR3 sequence: CASSGQGVSEAFF. In DNA, the CDR3 is TGTGCCAGCAGCGGACAGGGAGTCTCTGAAGCTTTCTTT.

This CDR3 is CASSEEGDSNQPQHF. The CDR3 DNA follows: TGTGCCAGCAGTGAGGAGGGGGATAGCAATCAGCCCCAGCATTTT. The rearrangement uses TRBV2 and TRBJ1-5, with a tentative D call TRBD1 (6 bases). The V end was cut by 3 bases, the J end by 0 bases, with 9 bases between. Germline loops: CDR1 SNHLY, CDR2 FYNNEI. The length of the CDR3 is 15 residues.

This clonotype has just a few counts. The rearrangement uses TRBV6-1 and TRBJ2-2; no clear D. Germline CDR1 is MNHNS and CDR2 is SASEGT. There are 16 residues in the CDR3. Trimming removed 8 bases at V and 2 bases at J, with 18 bases between. Written as DNA, the CDR3 is TGTGCCAGCGCCCAATATGGTAACTTAAACACCGGGGAGCTGTTTTTT. This translates into CASAQYGNLNTGELFF.

V usage is TRBV11-2 and J usage is TRBJ1-4; possible D gene TRBD1, 5 bases. The CDR3 is 15 residues long. V was cut by 5 bases and J by 11 bases, with 21 bases left in between. Germline loops: CDR1 SGHAT, CDR2 FQNNGV. CDR3 sequence (DNA): TGTGCCAGCAGCCCGCCCGGAGGGGCATTGAAGAAACTGTTTTTT. Encoded protein: CASSPPGGALKKLFF.

The V and J genes are TRBV5-1 and TRBJ2-2, with 9 bases lining up with TRBD2. The CDR3 contains 14 residues. Germline V lookup: CDR1 SGHRS, CDR2 YFSETQ. V lost 4 bases, J lost 8 bases, and 6 bases stayed unmatched. The CDR3 reads CASSTFSGSGELFF. In nucleotides, the CDR3 is TGCGCCAGCAGCACCTTTAGCGGGAGTGGGGAGCTGTTTTTT. The variable domain in full, completed from reference TRBV5-1 and TRBJ2-2, reads KAGVTQTPRYLIKTRGQQVTLSCSPISGHRSVSWYQQTPGQGLQFLFEYFSETQRNKGNFPGRFSGRQFSNSRSEMNVSTLELGDSALYLCASSTFSGSGELFFGEGSRLTVL.

CDR3 sequence reads: CASSSLAPNTGELFF. For the CDR3, the DNA is TGTGCCAGCAGTTCGCTAGCGCCGAACACCGGGGAGCTGTTTTTT. The chain joins TRBV5-6 to TRBJ2-2, with D possibly matching TRBD2 (6 bases). Germline CDR1 and CDR2: SGHDT and YYEEEE. Trimming left V 5 bases short and J 0 bases short, with 11 bases between. The CDR3 is 15 residues long.

This clonotype was counted at least ten times. The chain's CDR3 is CASSTGDASTDTQYF. The CDR3 DNA reads as TGTGCCAGCAGCACAGGGGATGCCAGCACAGATACGCAGTATTTT. This sequence joins TRBV7-3 and TRBJ2-3; 7 bases line up with TRBD1. Germline V gene lookup returns CDR1 SGHTA and CDR2 FQGTGA. After removal of 5 bases from V and 0 bases from J, the junction contained 5 bases not matched to a gene. CDR3 length: 15 amino acids. Full variable domain (outside the CDR3, taken from reference TRBV7-3 and TRBJ2-3): GAGVSQTPSNKVTEKGKYVELRCDPISGHTALYWYRQSLGQGPEFLIYFQGTGAADDSGLPNDRFFAVRPEGSVSTLKIQRTERGDSAVYLCASSTGDASTDTQYFGPGTRLTVL.

This clonotype showed up many times. The chain combines TRBV6-1 with TRBJ1-1, with TRBD1 identical over 7 bases. Germline V gene sequence: CDR1 MNHNS, CDR2 SASEGT. The CDR3 length is 13 residues. Trimming cost V 5 bases and J 6 bases; bases outside gene matches: 6. CDR3 residues: CASSRTGLAEAFF. DNA of the CDR3: TGTGCCAGCAGTCGGACAGGTCTCGCTGAAGCTTTCTTT.

There are many counts of this clonotype. The chain links TRBV6-1 to TRBJ1-2, with a tentative D call TRBD1 (5 bases). The CDR3 contains 13 residues. The V and J ends lost 6 bases and 3 bases respectively, with 11 bases between them. CDR1 is MNHNS, CDR2 SASEGT, per germline. The DNA of the CDR3 is TGTGCCAGCAGGCTACTAGGGGACTATGGCTACACCTTC. Translation gives CASRLLGDYGYTF.

The chain joins TRBV4-1 to TRBJ2-3, with a possible D match to TRBD2 (5 bases). The germline V gene has CDR1 MGHRA and CDR2 YSYEKL. Trimming took off 3 bases at V and 1 base at J, with 14 bases between the two ends. The CDR3 has 16 amino acids. The CDR3 here is CASSHSLAAGTDTQYF. As DNA, the CDR3 is TGCGCCAGCAGCCACAGTTTGGCAGCGGGCACAGATACGCAGTATTTT.

A few counts support this clonotype. The chain links TRBV25-1 to TRBJ2-2; D is unclear. The CDR3 spans 15 residues. Trimming removed 3 bases from V and 4 bases from J, with 12 bases in between. The germline V gene has CDR1 MGHDK and CDR2 SYGVNS. CDR3 region: CASSEILAPTGELFF. CDR3 in DNA: TGTGCCAGCAGTGAGATTTTAGCACCCACCGGGGAGCTGTTTTTT.

The J gene is TRBJ1-4, the V gene TRBV20-1; 8 nucleotides agree with TRBD1. J lost 7 bases, V lost 7 bases, and 8 bases had no gene match. Germline CDR1 and CDR2: DFQATT and SNEGSKA (reference sequence). The CDR3 runs to 13 residues. The CDR3 region is CSVPTGVVEKLFF. In DNA, the CDR3 is TGCAGTGTCCCGACAGGGGTGGTTGAAAAACTGTTTTTT.

This sequence joins TRBV20-1 and TRBJ1-5, with TRBD1 identical over 10 bases. V shed 6 bases, J shed 0 bases, and the junction held 8 bases outside the gene matches. The CDR3 spans 16 residues. Germline lookup yields CDR1 DFQATT and CDR2 SNEGSKA (reference sequence). CDR3 amino acids: CSAGTGDASSNQPQHF. The CDR3 DNA reads TGCAGTGCAGGGACAGGGGACGCCTCTAGCAATCAGCCCCAGCATTTT.

Comment on this clonotype: A far larger clone lies a single base away; this is likely a read error. Here the CDR3 omits its conserved ending phenylalanine or tryptophan, so a read error is the likely source. This chain links TRBV6-2 or TRBV6-3 with TRBJ1-5, with D uncertain. This CDR3 contains 12 residues. Trimming shortened V by 6 bases and J by 5 bases, and 8 bases separated the two germline ends. Germline V gives CDR1 MNHEY, CDR2 SVGEGT. CDR3 protein: CASRNGHQPQHS. The CDR3 DNA sequence: TGTGCCAGCAGGAACGGGCATCAGCCCCAGCATTCT.